This TCR beta chain was captured in a study of cytomegalovirus exposure and HLA in healthy donors. The CDR3 has 14 residues. Germline CDR1 is MGHRA and CDR2 is YSYEKL. Trimming cost V 4 bases and J 4 bases; bases outside gene matches: 4. The table came from immunoSEQ multiplex PCR; TCRdb's copy has only in-frame clones and leaves some out. The sample includes tens of thousands of clones, 70% to 90% of them seen just once. Material: PBMCs. The V gene is TRBV4-1, the J gene TRBJ2-7, with 10 bases identical to TRBD1. The TCR comes from a woman between 18 and 30 years old in good health and CMV-seropositive. The CDR3 DNA reads TGCGCCAGCAGCCCAGGGACAGGGGTTTACGAGCAGTACTTC. This gives the protein CASSPGTGVYEQYF.